The present entry profiles one T cell receptor (beta chain) with its context. Its antigen is unknown. Trimming shortened V by 3 bases and J by 4 bases, and 12 bases separated the two germline ends. The CDR3 covers 14 residues. Germline lookup yields CDR1 LNHDA and CDR2 SQIVND (reference sequence). The data belong to a study of CD8+CD57+ T cells in acquired aplastic anemia. Study at large: The average for DNA from sorted CD4+ and CD8+ cells was 3 to 3.5 ug. Where healthy donors were concerned, CD4+ cells averaged approximately 11 million reads.

Study-wide findings and caveats: With respect to CD8+ Simpson's diversity, patients and controls did not differ significantly.

Genomic DNA acted as the template from which TCR beta VDJ combination and CDR3 sequence profiling were carried out. From the reads, TCRdb called clonotypes with MiXCR, one entry per CDR3 protein. This table holds 120,000 or so distinct CDR3 sequences, around 46% found once. Sequencing was done on a sample of sorted CD4+, CD8+, or CD8+CD57+ T cells (not recorded which) from PBMCs. The chain links TRBV19 to TRBJ1-2; D might be TRBD1 (6 bases). This clonotype was obtained from a human donor in good health, serving as a control. The CDR3 DNA sequence: TGTGCCAGTAGTATGGGGGGCCTAGGCTATGGCTACACCTTC. Its translation is CASSMGGLGYGYTF.